This paragraph covers one T cell receptor (beta chain) sequence. This CDR3 fails to terminate in the conserved phenylalanine or tryptophan, so it likely reflects a read error. It is unclear where the CDR3 begins or ends on the DNA, so no DNA is shown, and the CDR3 is as TCRdb lists it. The data were obtained in a study of beta chain features in type 1 diabetes. Germline V gives CDR1 SNHLY, CDR2 FYNNEI. Termini included, the CDR3 measures 12 amino acids. The study reverse transcribed the entire isolated RNA, so it sequenced expressed TCRB transcripts. The protocol was immunoSEQ multiplex PCR, while the TCRdb copy is restricted to in-frame clones and leaves out a portion. The sample has approximately 140,000 clones; less than 10% are singletons.

The sequencing input was central memory CD4+ T cells from blood. V gene TRBV2 combines with J gene TRBJ2-4; the table's D call, TRBD1, was not checked against the DNA. The sequence came from a woman in her thirties or forties in good health. CDR3 sequence reads: CASSEETGGPRV.